These 26 T cell receptor beta chains originate from one sample sequenced in a study of T cells expressing NK-cell markers. Reanalyzing the 5' RACE reads, TCRdb keeps one entry per CDR3 protein, without DNA. The sample table sets out about 460,000 distinct CDR3 sequences. The sample was blood T cells: a sorted CD56 or NKG2C T cell subset, CD4+ or CD8+ T cells, or bulk PBMC T cells (not recorded which). The receptor source for this set is a woman between 45 and 60 years old in good health.

The chain carries TRBV5-1 and TRBJ2-5; as DNA is missing, the TRBD2 call by TCRdb cannot be tested. Germline V lookup: CDR1 SGHRS, CDR2 YFSETQ. The CDR3 is 16 residues long. CDR3 region: CASSSWEVGYQETQYF.

CDR3: CASRGLGAHEQFF. The chain carries TRBV7-9 and TRBJ2-1; TCRdb picks TRBD2, but there is no DNA to check that call. The CDR3 is made up of 13 amino acids. The germline gives CDR1 SEHNR, CDR2 FQNEAQ (reference sequence). Full variable domain (missing parts from reference TRBV7-9 and TRBJ2-1): DTGVSQNPRHKITKRGQNVTFRCDPISEHNRLYWYRQTLGQGPEFLTYFQNEAQLEKSRLLSDRFSAERPKGSFSTLEIQRTEQGDSAMYLCASRGLGAHEQFFGPGTRLTVL.

This chain uses TRBV7-6 with TRBJ1-2; TCRdb designates TRBD1, a call that cannot be tested without DNA. CDR3 length equals 15 residues. Germline loops: CDR1 SGHVS, CDR2 FNYEAQ. CDR3: CASSLTALANYGYTF.

The rearrangement links TRBV6-2 or TRBV6-3 to TRBJ1-1; there is no DNA to check the TCRdb D call of TRBD1. This CDR3 comprises 19 residues. Germline CDR1 MNHEY, CDR2 SVGEGT. The CDR3 loop reads CASSHWPPGTGLRNTEAFF.

This chain connects TRBV1 to TRBJ2-5. TRBV1 is reported as a pseudogene. The CDR3 has 14 amino acids. The CDR3 here is CTSSLDSFQETQYF.

The chain links TRBV2 to TRBJ2-5; with no DNA, the TCRdb D assignment of TRBD2 cannot be verified. This CDR3 region has 14 residues. The germline gives CDR1 SNHLY, CDR2 FYNNEI. The CDR3 spells CATSPPSGPETQYF. Looking up the rest from reference TRBV2 and TRBJ2-5 gives the full variable domain: EPEVTQTPSHQVTQMGQEVILRCVPISNHLYFYWYRQILGQKVEFLVSFYNNEISEKSEIFDDQFSVERPDGSNFTLKIRSTKLEDSAMYFCATSPPSGPETQYFGPGTRLLVL.

The rearrangement uses TRBV20-1 and TRBJ1-5. Germline assignment: CDR1 DFQATT and CDR2 SNEGSKA (reference sequence). CDR3 length equals 14 residues. CDR3 protein: CSASGTAGNQPQHF.

The rearrangement joins TRBV20-1 to TRBJ1-5; TCRdb lists TRBD1, though no DNA is available to test this call. The CDR3 consists of 13 residues. Germline V gene data show CDR1 as DFQATT and CDR2 as SNEGSKA (reference sequence). This CDR3 is CSARDTGRQPQHF.

The CDR3 sequence is CASSQKREARFYNEQFF. The chain couples TRBV3-1 to TRBJ2-1; lacking DNA, the TRBD2 call made by TCRdb goes unchecked. The germline V gene encodes CDR1 LGHDT and CDR2 YNNKEL (reference sequence). The CDR3 covers 17 residues.

V gene TRBV5-1 combines with J gene TRBJ1-4. Germline V gene data show CDR1 as SGHRS and CDR2 as YFSETQ. This CDR3 spans 15 amino acids. CDR3 loop: CASSLVGATNEKLFF.

This chain uses TRBV20-1 with TRBJ2-3; TCRdb's assignment of TRBD1 cannot be checked, as there is no DNA. CDR1 and CDR2 (germline): DFQATT, SNEGSKA (reference sequence). The CDR3 has 14 amino acids. The CDR3 region is CSARDPETGYTQYF.

The rearrangement uses TRBV20-1 and TRBJ2-1; TCRdb's D gene call, TRBD1, goes unchecked for lack of DNA. The CDR3 contains 14 residues. Germline values: CDR1 DFQATT, CDR2 SNEGSKA (reference sequence). The CDR3 region is CSAPGISSYNEQFF.

The chain has TRBV20-1 and TRBJ1-1; lacking DNA, the TRBD1 call made by TCRdb goes unchecked. The CDR3 is 12 residues long. Germline CDR1 and CDR2: DFQATT and SNEGSKA (reference sequence). CDR3 in amino acids: CSARDRGTEAFF.

The rearrangement joins TRBV5-1 to TRBJ2-5. Germline CDR1 SGHRS, CDR2 YFSETQ. The CDR3 length is 13 residues. This CDR3 is CASSAYTQETQYF.

The chain is built from TRBV4-1 and TRBJ2-2. Germline V gives CDR1 MGHRA, CDR2 YSYEKL. This CDR3 is built from 14 residues. CDR3 loop: CASSPLVNTGELFF.

This chain joins TRBV2 and TRBJ1-2; the D call from TCRdb, TRBD1, cannot be confirmed without DNA. CDR3 length: 14 amino acids. The germline V gene encodes CDR1 SNHLY and CDR2 FYNNEI. CDR3 residues: CAGTPWGLGYGYTF.

The chain is built from TRBV20-1 and TRBJ2-1; TCRdb's assignment of TRBD2 cannot be checked, as there is no DNA. The germline gives CDR1 DFQATT, CDR2 SNEGSKA (reference sequence). The CDR3 length is 16 residues. CDR3 sequence: CSARELAGKVVNEQFF.

This chain links TRBV4-1 with TRBJ2-1; there is no DNA to check the TCRdb D call of TRBD2. Per the germline V gene, CDR1 is MGHRA and CDR2 is YSYEKL. The CDR3 contains 14 residues. CDR3: CASTRLAGVNEQFF.

The V and J genes are TRBV4-1 and TRBJ2-5; TCRdb's D gene call, TRBD1, goes unchecked for lack of DNA. Germline V lookup: CDR1 MGHRA, CDR2 YSYEKL. The CDR3 totals 14 residues. The CDR3 here is CASSQVRGDETQYF.

The V call is TRBV12-3 or TRBV12-4, the J call TRBJ2-1; the TCRdb D gene call, TRBD2, has no DNA to confirm it. There are 14 residues in the CDR3. CDR3 region: CASSLRGGLSEQFF.

CDR3 sequence reads: CASSQPNRGHNEQFF. The chain has TRBV3-1 and TRBJ2-1; TCRdb selects TRBD1, and the lack of DNA leaves this call unchecked. CDR1 LGHDT and CDR2 YNNKEL come from the germline V gene (reference sequence). CDR3 length: 15 residues.

The chain carries TRBV3-1 and TRBJ2-3; TCRdb's assignment of TRBD2 cannot be checked, as there is no DNA. In germline, CDR1 is LGHDT, CDR2 YNNKEL (reference sequence). The CDR3 is made up of 16 amino acids. The CDR3 spells CASSQRLAGGRNTQYF.

V gene TRBV4-1 combines with J gene TRBJ2-7; TCRdb selects TRBD1, and the lack of DNA leaves this call unchecked. The germline V gene encodes CDR1 MGHRA and CDR2 YSYEKL. The length of the CDR3 is 17 residues. This CDR3 is CASSQFSGGKTPYEQYF.

The CDR3 region is CASNPPSGEQTDTQYF. The gene calls are TRBV10-2 and TRBJ2-3; without DNA, the TCRdb call of TRBD1 cannot be checked. This CDR3 spans 16 amino acids. Per the germline V gene, CDR1 is WSHSY and CDR2 is SAAADI.

This chain links TRBV10-3 with TRBJ1-1; TCRdb reports TRBD1, a call that lacks DNA to check it against. The CDR3 covers 13 residues. Germline V gives CDR1 ENHRY, CDR2 SYGVKD. The CDR3: CAIKRQVGAEAFF.

V usage is TRBV7-2 and J usage is TRBJ1-2. The CDR3 runs 14 residues. The germline V gene encodes CDR1 SGHTA and CDR2 FQGNSA. The CDR3 sequence is CASSLSRELYGYTF. The full variable domain, completed using reference TRBV7-2 and TRBJ1-2, is GAGVSQSPSNKVTEKGKDVELRCDPISGHTALYWYRQSLGQGLEFLIYFQGNSAPDKSGLPSDRFSAERTGGSVSTLTIQRTQQEDSAVYLCASSLSRELYGYTFGSGTRLTVV.